This T cell receptor beta chain was recovered during a study of shared clonotypes between healthy human individuals. In germline, CDR1 is LNHDA, CDR2 SQIVND (reference sequence). The CDR3 runs to 15 residues. J was trimmed by 4 bases and V by 3 bases; bases with no gene match: 5. TCRdb keeps only in-frame clones here, not all; method: immunoSEQ multiplex PCR. The sample consists of about 1 million clones, around 76% of them appearing once. The sequence came from a man aged 18-30 years in good health. This chain joins TRBV19 and TRBJ1-5; 8 nucleotides match TRBD1. Sequences were obtained from memory CD4+ T cells sorted from blood. The subset here: CD45RA-negative fraction. CDR3 sequence reads: CASSMAGGTNQPQHF. CDR3 in DNA: TGTGCCAGTAGTATGGCAGGGGGCACAAATCAGCCCCAGCATTTT.